This record concerns one T cell receptor (beta chain) sequence. Antigen unknown. The sample belongs to a study of T cell responses to AZD1222 COVID-19 vaccine. Study findings and constraints: It was only after the peak T cell response that any repertoires were sampled. Seropositive AZD1222 recipients at baseline numbered only five to seven. White British people made up most donors, females outnumbered males, and clonal diversity was possibly underestimated.

Second-dose timings of about 4 or about 12 weeks were pooled. Sequencing was performed with immunoSEQ multiplex PCR; in TCRdb, only in-frame clones are kept and a portion is missing. The repertoire holds tens of thousands of clones, with 90% as singletons. Trimming took 3 bases from V and 1 from J, leaving 3 bases between them. The CDR3 contains 12 residues. Germline CDR1 and CDR2: MNHEY and SVGAGI. The TCR comes from an adult who received the AZD1222 COVID-19 vaccine. The starting material was peripheral blood, obtained 28 days after the second AZD1222 dose. This rearrangement joins TRBV6-5 to TRBJ1-1; D gene unclear. CDR3 region: CASSYENTEAFF. The CDR3 bases are TGTGCCAGCAGTTATGAGAACACTGAAGCTTTCTTT.